This T cell receptor beta chain was profiled in a study of beta chain features in type 1 diabetes (dated by TCRdb to 2017 to 2018). About the study as a whole: Patients and healthy donors did not differ in mean age, gender distribution, total cell number or subset yield. A total of some 110 million sorted cells were examined across all samples, and the number of cells per subset was strongly correlated with RNA yield. Regulatory and stem cell-like memory subsets were isolated from only 8 patients and roughly eight healthy donors, whereas naive and central memory subsets came from all 30 or so donors. In the study, recently diagnosed type 1 diabetes patients and matched healthy donors were compared on the TCRB repertoires of their sorted circulating CD4+ T cell subsets.

The High Capacity cDNA Reverse Transcription Kit was used to reverse transcribe all of the isolated RNA, meaning that expressed TCRB transcripts were what got sequenced. Deep immunoSEQ sequencing was performed on naive, central memory and regulatory T cell samples, with an average of around 3.4 million total reads per sample. Sorted cells were lysed in RLT buffer and RNA was extracted with DNase-treated RNeasy Micro or Mini kits, depending on cell number. Each cell subset was processed separately to prevent cross-contamination, with patient and healthy donor samples processed together. TCRB sequences were amplified from cDNA with the immunoSEQ multiplex PCR, producing 87-bp fragments spanning the CDR3 region. Sequencing of the amplicons was done on the Illumina HiSeq platform. The source study handled its data this way. PCR bias was corrected computationally using synthetic template baselines, and reads within Hamming distance 2 were collapsed, with unmergeable singletons discarded. By aligning reads against IMGT, V, D and J genes, CDR3 length, and insertions or deletions at six rearrangement sites were assigned. Within each subset, clonotype counts were normalized to the number of sorted cells before true diversity and Gini coefficients were calculated with the tcR R package. The overlap coefficient, calculated on TCRB nucleotide sequences, was used to quantify repertoire sharing. Out-of-frame TCRB sequences from naive cells were analyzed as a proxy for the pre-selection repertoire. The table was pulled from immuneACCESS by TCRdb, which kept in-frame rearrangements only. Such tables lose some clones; where checked, under half of the loss comes from unresolved V genes, and the rest has no known cause. V and J calls and clone size are as listed in that table; D and trimming were resolved from the DNA. For this sample there are about 930,000 clones; 17% appear just once. The ten largest clones take up 0.02% to 0.03% of the sample.

What the work shows at the level of the full study, not this receptor alone: Type 1 diabetes patients showed a moderate but significant shortening of TCRB CDR3 length in all four CD4+ subsets. Naive, central memory and regulatory TCRB repertoires appeared to be more similar among patients than among healthy donors. Shorter templates might have been favored by PCR, but patient and control samples were amplified and corrected together, so both groups would have been affected equally by any skew. At VDJ recombination sites, patients with type 1 diabetes made fewer insertions and deleted more nucleotides, a pattern implying thymic rearrangement abnormalities. Only small numbers of individuals were included in the HLA sub-analyses, which left unresolved whether HLA type had any influence on TCRB rearrangement. Because cDNA was sequenced instead of genomic DNA, activated cells with high expression could be over-represented, although the groups did not differ in activation or CD3 levels.

A single peripheral blood draw of around 120 mL on average was collected from each donor into heparinised tubes. Using a panel that included CD45RO, CCR7, CD25, CD127, CD95 and CD27, naive, central memory, regulatory and stem cell-like memory CD4+ T cells were sorted on a BD FACSAria II. A purity above 95% was achieved for all sorted populations. PBMCs were isolated immediately by Lymphoprep density gradient centrifugation and stained directly without culture. To minimize batch effects, samples were stained and sorted in pairs, one healthy donor with one patient per experiment. Counted from cysteine to phenylalanine, this CDR3 has 15 amino acids. Only CDR3 DNA is held: 45 bases, read in frame from base 1. The CDR1 and CDR2 encoded by the germline V gene are MNHNS and SASEGT. The V end gives up 5 bases and the J end 6 bases, leaving 6 bases in the junction not matched to a gene. Worth noting for this clone: It lacks a known antigen. Qualities for individual bases were not recorded, and no much larger clone is one base off.

The receptor comes from a young woman in good health. The chain links TRBV6-1 with TRBJ2-1, and TRBD2 aligns with 11 junction nucleotides. The specimen was naive CD4+ T cells from blood. The cell subset or site label, as the study defines it: true naive CD4+ T cells. CDR3 loop: CASSKGTSGINEQFF. The DNA reads TGTGCCAGCAGTAAAGGGACTAGCGGCATCAATGAGCAGTTCTTC.